This entry is about one TCR beta chain. The antigen is undetermined. Primers included in the PCR were 60 Vbeta and 13 Jbeta primers. TCRdb's table, derived via immunoSEQ multiplex PCR, lists solely in-frame clones and lacks some. The repertoire holds approximately 190,000 clones, with roughly four fifths as singletons. The sample is drawn from a study of cytomegalovirus exposure and HLA in healthy donors. Study-wide points: Based on reports, TCR beta sequences accurately predicted HLA-A and HLA-B alleles for most subjects. For TCR beta chains, V- and J-gene trimming was later linked to a missense DCLRE1C variant.

V was shortened by 3 bases and J by 9 bases, with 22 bases between the two germline ends. The length of the CDR3 is 16 residues. The germline gives CDR1 SGHTA, CDR2 FQGNSA. The receptor's source is a woman aged 45-59 years in good health and CMV-seropositive. The genes are TRBV7-2 and TRBJ2-3; D is perhaps TRBD2 (7 bases). Sequenced: PBMCs. CDR3 bases: TGTGCCAGCAGCTTGGGGAGGGGGAGAGGGTTTAAAACGCAGTATTTT. It specifies CASSLGRGRGFKTQYF.